A single sample is the source of the 21 T cell receptor beta chains below, sequenced in a study of blood T cells in healthy people across ages. The use of a sample-barcoded 5' primer and a J-beta primer mix characterized a second PCR of roughly 7 to 12 cycles. From the 5' RACE reads, TCRdb called clonotypes with MiXCR, one entry per CDR3 protein. The profile covers around 800,000 distinct CDR3 sequences, with more than 25% appearing a single time and over 2.5% taken by the ten largest. These same records also appear under a second study, on T cells of mothers and their children.

Sequencing was performed on blood. The receptors shown here come from a boy between 10 and 17 years old in good health.

There are a few counts of this clonotype. The chain employs TRBV7-9 and TRBJ1-1; 7 bases agree with TRBD1. Germline CDR1 and CDR2: SEHNR and FQNEAQ (reference sequence). J gave up 7 bases and V 3 bases, and 8 bases lay outside the gene matches. The CDR3 spans 14 residues. The CDR3: CASSLGQSNGEAFF. CDR3 in DNA: TGTGCCAGCAGCTTGGGACAGTCGAACGGTGAAGCTTTCTTT. The full variable domain, its missing parts supplied by reference TRBV7-9 and TRBJ1-1, is DTGVSQNPRHKITKRGQNVTFRCDPISEHNRLYWYRQTLGQGPEFLTYFQNEAQLEKSRLLSDRFSAERPKGSFSTLEIQRTEQGDSAMYLCASSLGQSNGEAFFGQGTRLTVV.

The chain couples TRBV10-3 to TRBJ2-1; the match to TRBD2 covers 7 bases. The CDR3 totals 17 residues. Germline CDR1 is ENHRY and CDR2 is SYGVKD. Losses at the gene ends were 2 bases for V and 1 base for J; bases not matched to a gene: 8. DNA for the CDR3: TGTGCCATCAGTGAGCGGGCCGGGGGACTATCCTACAATGAGCAGTTCTTC. This sequence encodes CAISERAGGLSYNEQFF.

The sample holds a few counts of this clonotype. The chain combines TRBV28 with TRBJ2-4; D unclear. Germline-derived CDR1 and CDR2 are MDHEN and SYDVKM. This CDR3 comprises 14 residues. V dropped 2 bases and J dropped 6 bases, with 11 bases sitting between them. The CDR3 DNA reads TGTGCCAGCAGTTTAGCCCCCGTCCCAAACATTCAGTACTTC. Translating gives CASSLAPVPNIQYF.

This clonotype was seen many times. The chain is built from TRBV28 and TRBJ2-7; a possible D gene is TRBD2 (6 bases). The CDR3 totals 11 residues. V was cut by 8 bases and J by 2 bases, with 7 bases left in between. Per the germline V gene, CDR1 is MDHEN and CDR2 is SYDVKM. DNA of the CDR3: TGTGCCAGCCGGAGGGCCTACGAGCAGTACTTC. Its protein product is CASRRAYEQYF. The complete variable domain, with remaining parts taken from reference TRBV28 and TRBJ2-7, reads DVKVTQSSRYLVKRTGEKVFLECVQDMDHENMFWYRQDPGLGLRLIYFSYDVKMKEKGDIPEGYSVSREKKERFSLILESASTNQTSMYLCASRRAYEQYFGPGTRLTVT.

This chain joins TRBV3-1 and TRBJ2-5; a weak D match, TRBD1 (6 bases). Trimming shortened V by 3 bases and J by 2 bases, and 16 bases separated the two germline ends. Looked up from germline, CDR1 is LGHDT and CDR2 is YNNKEL (reference sequence). The CDR3 contains 16 residues. Here the CDR3 DNA reads TGTGCCAGCAGCCACCGATCAGGGGTAGCTCAAGAGACCCAGTACTTC. It codes for CASSHRSGVAQETQYF.

V and J are TRBV6-6 and TRBJ1-6; D is ambiguous. CDR3 size: 15 residues. V lost 4 bases to trimming and J lost 10 bases, with 17 bases between them. Germline V gene data show CDR1 as MNHNY and CDR2 as SVGAGI (reference sequence). The CDR3 here is CASSFQGQLRSPLHF. CDR3 bases: TGTGCCAGCAGTTTTCAAGGGCAGTTGAGGTCACCCCTCCACTTT.

This clonotype has more than one count but fewer than ten. This chain links TRBV7-9 with TRBJ2-5; either TRBD1 or TRBD2 may supply D (6 bases each). Per the germline V gene, CDR1 is SEHNR and CDR2 is FQNEAQ (reference sequence). V was clipped by 7 bases and J by 2 bases, with 11 bases between them. This CDR3 contains 13 residues. The CDR3 spells CASMGGQQETQYF. CDR3 coding DNA: TGTGCCAGCATGGGAGGACAGCAAGAGACCCAGTACTTC.

This chain uses TRBV2 with TRBJ1-4; perhaps TRBD1 as D (5 bases). CDR3 length: 14 amino acids. The V end was cut by 4 bases, the J end by 5 bases, with 11 bases between. Germline V lookup: CDR1 SNHLY, CDR2 FYNNEI. The CDR3 DNA follows: TGTGCCAGCAGTGCAGACGGGGCCAATGAAAAACTGTTTTTT. Encoded protein: CASSADGANEKLFF.

The sample holds a few counts of this clonotype. The CDR3 DNA reads as TGTGCCAGCAGTTACGGGGCCTTCTACGAGCAGTACTTC. Translation: CASSYGAFYEQYF. The J gene is TRBJ2-7, the V gene TRBV6-2 or TRBV6-3; D might be TRBD1 (5 bases). V was pared by 2 bases and J by 3 bases, with 8 bases between. Germline V gene lookup returns CDR1 MNHEY and CDR2 SVGEGT. This CDR3 comprises 13 residues.

This clonotype was observed a few times. The chain's CDR3 is CASSRRGWGKWEKLFF. In DNA, the CDR3 is TGTGCCAGCAGCCGGCGAGGCTGGGGGAAGTGGGAAAAACTGTTTTTT. V is TRBV13 and J is TRBJ1-4, with TRBD1 as a possible D gene (5 bases). The CDR3 has 16 amino acids. V lost 5 bases, J lost 8 bases, and 21 bases lay in between. Germline CDR1 and CDR2: PRHDT and FYEKMQ (reference sequence). Looking up the rest from reference TRBV13 and TRBJ1-4 gives the full variable domain: AAGVIQSPRHLIKEKRETATLKCYPIPRHDTVYWYQQGPGQDPQFLISFYEKMQSDKGSIPDRFSAQQFSDYHSELNMSSLELGDSALYFCASSRRGWGKWEKLFFGSGTQLSVL.

To note about this clonotype: A read error may produce the germline difference seen at one junction end. Here the CDR3 DNA reads TGTGCCAGCAGCGCCCGCGGACCGAGCACAGATACGGAGTATTTT. Amino acids: CASSARGPSTDTEYF. V gene TRBV12-3 or TRBV12-4 combines with J gene TRBJ2-3; D not resolved. This CDR3 is built from 15 residues.

The sample holds a few counts of this clonotype. The chain couples TRBV4-1 to TRBJ2-1, with 8 bases matching TRBD2. The CDR3 covers 16 residues. CDR1 is MGHRA, CDR2 YSYEKL, per germline. V lost 4 bases to trimming and J lost 0 bases; unmatched junction nucleotides: 5. Written as DNA, the CDR3 is TGCGCCAGCAGCCCCCAGCGGGGGAACTCCTACAATGAGCAGTTCTTC. Translating it yields CASSPQRGNSYNEQFF.

This clonotype was detected only a few times. The chain has TRBV11-2 and TRBJ2-7, with D possibly matching TRBD1 (6 bases). Germline CDR1 reads SGHAT; CDR2 reads FQNNGV. CDR3 length equals 13 residues. Trimming left V 5 bases short and J 6 bases short, with 14 bases between. The CDR3 loop is CASSRDRQSEQYF. CDR3 DNA sequence: TGTGCCAGCAGCCGCGACAGGCAGAGCGAGCAGTACTTC. Drawing the rest from reference TRBV11-2 and TRBJ2-7, the complete variable domain is EAGVAQSPRYKIIEKRQSVAFWCNPISGHATLYWYQQILGQGPKLLIQFQNNGVVDDSQLPKDRFSAERLKGVDSTLKIQPAKLEDSAVYLCASSRDRQSEQYFGPGTRLTVT.

In this sample, this clonotype turned up once. The chain joins TRBV12-3 or TRBV12-4 to TRBJ2-7, with D perhaps TRBD1 or TRBD2 (6 bases each). V was trimmed by 5 bases and J by 5 bases, leaving 19 bases between them. This CDR3 is built from 15 residues. The CDR3 DNA sequence: TGTGCCAGCAGTCCCCGTGGGGGGCAGTTGAACGAGCAGTACTTC. It is translated as CASSPRGGQLNEQYF.

The table lists this clonotype with a few counts. The chain recombines TRBV18 with TRBJ2-7; a possible D gene is TRBD1 (6 bases). V was cut by 3 bases and J by 0 bases, with 9 bases left in between. The V gene's germline CDR1 is KGHSH and CDR2 LQKENI. This CDR3 spans 14 amino acids. The CDR3 spells CASSPIQGSYEQYF. DNA of the CDR3: TGTGCCAGCTCACCGATACAGGGCTCCTACGAGCAGTACTTC.

This chain links TRBV7-2 with TRBJ1-2, with unresolved D. Per the germline V gene, CDR1 is SGHTA and CDR2 is FQGNSA. This CDR3 region has 14 residues. The V end lost 4 bases, the J end lost 6 bases, and 15 bases lay between the germline ends. For the CDR3, the DNA is TGTGCCAGCAGCTCAAATGGACGGAACGATGGCTACACCTTC. Translating it yields CASSSNGRNDGYTF.

The chain combines TRBV29-1 with TRBJ2-6; D is uncertain. This CDR3 has 13 residues. With 4 bases removed from V and 4 bases from J, the gap between germline ends came to 8 bases. Per the germline V gene, CDR1 is SQVTM and CDR2 is ANQGSEA. Here the CDR3 reads CSVGLAGANVLTF. The CDR3 DNA reads as TGCAGCGTTGGATTGGCGGGGGCCAACGTCCTGACTTTC.

There are a few counts of this clonotype. This chain links TRBV2 with TRBJ2-6; 7 bases map to TRBD1. Germline V gives CDR1 SNHLY, CDR2 FYNNEI. The V and J ends lost 3 bases and 4 bases, in that order; junction bases with no gene match: 6. The CDR3 covers 16 residues. Written as DNA, the CDR3 is TGTGCCAGCAGTGAGCTACAGGGGTCCGGGGCCAACGTCCTGACTTTC. This sequence encodes CASSELQGSGANVLTF.

The chain recombines TRBV28 with TRBJ1-2; 7 bases fit TRBD1. The CDR3 sequence is 13 residues long. Germline assignment: CDR1 MDHEN and CDR2 SYDVKM. The J segment lost 8 bases and the V segment lost 6 bases, leaving 9 bases of the junction unmatched. CDR3 residues: CASRLDRLGGYTF. CDR3 DNA sequence: TGTGCCAGCAGGCTGGACAGGCTTGGAGGCTACACCTTC.

The CDR3 spells CAISESRQDLNEKLFF. The CDR3 nucleotides read TGTGCCATCAGTGAGTCACGACAGGACTTGAACGAAAAACTGTTTTTT. The genes are TRBV10-3 and TRBJ1-4, with D maybe TRBD1 (6 bases). Deletions cut 0 bases from V and 8 bases from J, with 16 bases between. The CDR3 covers 16 residues. From germline, CDR1 is ENHRY and CDR2 SYGVKD.

This chain uses TRBV7-6 with TRBJ2-1; 8 bases fit TRBD2. In germline, CDR1 is SGHVS, CDR2 FNYEAQ. V was clipped by 5 bases and J by 2 bases; unmatched bases: 8. The CDR3 runs to 16 residues. CDR3 nucleotide sequence: TGTGCCAGCAGCCTGGCAGCGGGGGCCGCCTACAATGAGCAGTTCTTC. This translates into CASSLAAGAAYNEQFF. The entire variable domain, with the rest obtained from reference TRBV7-6 and TRBJ2-1, is as follows: GAGVSQSPRYKVTKRGQDVALRCDPISGHVSLYWYRQALGQGPEFLTYFNYEAQQDKSGLPNDRFSAERPEGSISTLTIQRTEQRDSAMYRCASSLAAGAAYNEQFFGPGTRLTVL.